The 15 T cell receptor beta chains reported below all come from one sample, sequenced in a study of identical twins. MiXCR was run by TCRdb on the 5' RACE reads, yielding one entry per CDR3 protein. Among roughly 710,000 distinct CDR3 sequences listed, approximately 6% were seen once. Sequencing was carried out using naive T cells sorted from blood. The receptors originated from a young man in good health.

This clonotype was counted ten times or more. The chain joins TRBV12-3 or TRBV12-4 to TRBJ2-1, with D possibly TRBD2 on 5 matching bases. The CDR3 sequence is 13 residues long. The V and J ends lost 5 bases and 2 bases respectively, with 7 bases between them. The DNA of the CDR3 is TGTGCCAGCAGTCAACTAGCCTACAATGAGCAGTTCTTC. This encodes CASSQLAYNEQFF.

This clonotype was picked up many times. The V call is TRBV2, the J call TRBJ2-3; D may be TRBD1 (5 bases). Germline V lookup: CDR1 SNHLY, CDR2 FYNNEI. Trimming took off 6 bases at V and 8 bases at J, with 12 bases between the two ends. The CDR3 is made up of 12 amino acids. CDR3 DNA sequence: TGTGCCAGCAGGGCAGGGTCTGGTACGCAGTATTTT. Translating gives CASRAGSGTQYF.

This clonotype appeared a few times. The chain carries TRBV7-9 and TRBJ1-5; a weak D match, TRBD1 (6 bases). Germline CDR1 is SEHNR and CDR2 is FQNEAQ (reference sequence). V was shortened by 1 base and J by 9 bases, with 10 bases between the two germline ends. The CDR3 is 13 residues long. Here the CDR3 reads CASSLDRVGPQHF. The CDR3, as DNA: TGTGCCAGCAGCTTAGACAGGGTGGGGCCCCAGCATTTT.

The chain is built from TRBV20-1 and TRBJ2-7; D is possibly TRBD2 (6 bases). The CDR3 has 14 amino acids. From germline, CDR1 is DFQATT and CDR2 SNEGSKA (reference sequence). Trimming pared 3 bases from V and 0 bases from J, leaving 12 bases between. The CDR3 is CSASDFGSSYEQYF. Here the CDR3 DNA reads TGCAGTGCTAGTGATTTCGGGAGCTCCTACGAGCAGTACTTC.

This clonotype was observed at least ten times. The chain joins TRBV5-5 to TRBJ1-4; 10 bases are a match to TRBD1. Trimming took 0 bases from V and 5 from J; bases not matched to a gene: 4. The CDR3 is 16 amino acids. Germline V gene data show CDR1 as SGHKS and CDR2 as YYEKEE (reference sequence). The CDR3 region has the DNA TGTGCCAGCAGCTTGGCGTGGGGACAGGGGAATGAAAAACTGTTTTTT. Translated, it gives CASSLAWGQGNEKLFF.

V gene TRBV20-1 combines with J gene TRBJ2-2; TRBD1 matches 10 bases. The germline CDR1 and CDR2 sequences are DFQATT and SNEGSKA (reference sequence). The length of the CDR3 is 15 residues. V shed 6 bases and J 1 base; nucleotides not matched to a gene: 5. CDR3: CSATDRGRNTGELFF. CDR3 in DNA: TGCAGTGCAACTGACAGGGGGCGGAACACCGGGGAGCTGTTTTTT.

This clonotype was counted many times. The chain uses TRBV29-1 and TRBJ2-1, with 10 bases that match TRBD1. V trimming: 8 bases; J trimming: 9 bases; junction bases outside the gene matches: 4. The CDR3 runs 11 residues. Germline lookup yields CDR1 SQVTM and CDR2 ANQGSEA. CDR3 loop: CSTRTGGEQFF. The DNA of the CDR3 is TGCAGCACCAGGACAGGGGGTGAGCAGTTCTTC.

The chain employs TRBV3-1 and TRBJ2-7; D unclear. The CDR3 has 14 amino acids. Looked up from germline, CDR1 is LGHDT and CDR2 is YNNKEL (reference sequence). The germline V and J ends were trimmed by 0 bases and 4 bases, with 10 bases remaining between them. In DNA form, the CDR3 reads TGTGCCAGCAGCCAAGATCCAATGTATTACGAGCAGTACTTC. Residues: CASSQDPMYYEQYF.

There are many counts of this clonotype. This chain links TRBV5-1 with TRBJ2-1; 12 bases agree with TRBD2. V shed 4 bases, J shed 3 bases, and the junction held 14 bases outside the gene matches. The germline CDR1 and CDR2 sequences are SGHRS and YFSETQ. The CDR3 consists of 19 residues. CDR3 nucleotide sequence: TGCGCCAGCAGCCTAGCGGGAGGGATTACGGAGGGTTACTACAATGAGCAGTTCTTC. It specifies CASSLAGGITEGYYNEQFF. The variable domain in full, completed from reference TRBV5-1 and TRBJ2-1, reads KAGVTQTPRYLIKTRGQQVTLSCSPISGHRSVSWYQQTPGQGLQFLFEYFSETQRNKGNFPGRFSGRQFSNSRSEMNVSTLELGDSALYLCASSLAGGITEGYYNEQFFGPGTRLTVL.

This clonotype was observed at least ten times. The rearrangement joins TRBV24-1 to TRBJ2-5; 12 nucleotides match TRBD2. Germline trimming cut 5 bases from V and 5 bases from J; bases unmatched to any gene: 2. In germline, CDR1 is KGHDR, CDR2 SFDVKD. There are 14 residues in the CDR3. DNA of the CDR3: TGTGCCACCAGTGGACTAGCGGGAGATGAGACCCAGTACTTC. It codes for CATSGLAGDETQYF.

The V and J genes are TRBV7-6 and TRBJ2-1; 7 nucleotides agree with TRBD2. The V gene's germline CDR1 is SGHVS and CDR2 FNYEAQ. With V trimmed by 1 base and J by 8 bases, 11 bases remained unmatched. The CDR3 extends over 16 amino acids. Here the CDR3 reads CASSLGGGGRSDEQFF. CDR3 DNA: TGTGCCAGCAGCTTAGGCGGGGGAGGGCGTTCGGATGAGCAGTTCTTC.

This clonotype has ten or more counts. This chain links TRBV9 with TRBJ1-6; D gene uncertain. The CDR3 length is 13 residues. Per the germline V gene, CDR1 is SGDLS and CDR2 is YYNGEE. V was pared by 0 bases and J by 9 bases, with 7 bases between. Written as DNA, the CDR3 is TGTGCCAGCAGCGTAGGGGAGATTTCACCCCTCCACTTT. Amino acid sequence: CASSVGEISPLHF.

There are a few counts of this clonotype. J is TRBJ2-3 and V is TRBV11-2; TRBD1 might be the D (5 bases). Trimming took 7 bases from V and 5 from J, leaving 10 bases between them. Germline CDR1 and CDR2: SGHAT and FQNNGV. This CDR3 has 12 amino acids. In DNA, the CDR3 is TGTGCCAGCAACAAAGGGGTAGATACGCAGTATTTT. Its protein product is CASNKGVDTQYF.

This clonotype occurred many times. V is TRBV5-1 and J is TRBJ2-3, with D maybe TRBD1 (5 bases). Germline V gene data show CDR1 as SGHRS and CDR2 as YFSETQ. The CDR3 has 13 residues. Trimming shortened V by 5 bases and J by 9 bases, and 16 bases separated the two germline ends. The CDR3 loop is CASRPDGAATQYF. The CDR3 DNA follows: TGCGCCAGCAGACCTGATGGGGCGGCAACGCAGTATTTT.

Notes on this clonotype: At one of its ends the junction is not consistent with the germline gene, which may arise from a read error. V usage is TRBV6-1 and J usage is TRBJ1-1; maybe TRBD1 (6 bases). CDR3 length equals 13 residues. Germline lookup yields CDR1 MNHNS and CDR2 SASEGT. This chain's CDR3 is CASSGKRDTEAFF. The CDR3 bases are TGTGCCAGCAGTGGAAAGCGGGACACAGAAGCTTTCTTT.